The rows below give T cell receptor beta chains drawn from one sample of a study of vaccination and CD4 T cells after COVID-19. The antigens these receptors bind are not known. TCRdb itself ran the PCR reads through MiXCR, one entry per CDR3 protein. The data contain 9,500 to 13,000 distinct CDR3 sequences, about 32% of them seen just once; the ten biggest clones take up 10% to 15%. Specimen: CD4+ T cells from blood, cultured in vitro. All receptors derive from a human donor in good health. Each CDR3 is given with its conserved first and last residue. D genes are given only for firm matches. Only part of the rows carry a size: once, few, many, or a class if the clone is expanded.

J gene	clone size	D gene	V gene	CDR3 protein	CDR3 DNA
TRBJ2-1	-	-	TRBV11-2	CASSLSLSRDTFF	TGTGCCAGCAGCTTAAGTCTGTCGAGGGATACGTTCTTC
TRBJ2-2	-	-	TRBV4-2	CASSQVAGSTGELFF	TGTGCCAGCAGCCAAGTCGCAGGGTCCACCGGGGAGCTGTTTTTT
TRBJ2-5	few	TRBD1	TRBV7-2	CASSLDRGLTQYF	TGTGCCAGCAGCCTCGACAGGGGGCTTACCCAGTACTTC
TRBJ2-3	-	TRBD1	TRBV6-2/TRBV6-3	CASSWGPGQGKDTQYF	TGTGCCAGCAGTTGGGGACCGGGACAGGGGAAGGATACGCAGTATTTT
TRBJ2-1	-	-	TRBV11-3	CASSSSGSGEQFF	TGTGCCAGCAGCTCATCAGGGTCAGGTGAGCAGTTCTTC
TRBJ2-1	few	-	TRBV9	CASSRLAGAGLSYNEQFF	TGTGCCAGCAGCCGGCTGGCCGGGGCGGGACTCTCCTACAATGAGCAGTTCTTC
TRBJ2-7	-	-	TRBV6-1	CASSPLSAGRGEQYF	TGTGCCAGCAGTCCTTTGAGTGCTGGTCGTGGCGAGCAGTACTTC
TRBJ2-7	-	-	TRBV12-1	CASTKGEDEQYF	TGTGCCAGCACCAAGGGGGAGGACGAGCAGTACTTC
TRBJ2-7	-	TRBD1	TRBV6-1	CASSHTGTGAGYEQYF	TGTGCCAGCAGTCACACCGGGACAGGGGCGGGATACGAGCAGTACTTC
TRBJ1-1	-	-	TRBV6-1	CASSRLGDTEAFF	TGTGCCAGCAGCCGCCTAGGGGACACTGAAGCTTTCTTT